Below are 12 T cell receptor beta chains sequenced from a single sample in a study of T cell responses to AZD1222 COVID-19 vaccine. TCRdb's table, derived via immunoSEQ multiplex PCR, lists solely in-frame clones and lacks some. This sample has roughly 130,000 clones, with more than 80% found just once. This material consisted of peripheral blood, taken on day 0 of AZD1222 vaccination. The receptors stem from an adult in good health.

The V gene is TRBV4-1, the J gene TRBJ2-7; 8 bases align to TRBD1. Trimming at V came to 0 bases and at J to 4 bases, leaving 2 bases not matched to a gene. Germline assignment: CDR1 MGHRA and CDR2 YSYEKL. CDR3 length equals 14 residues. The CDR3 protein is CASSQDNRGYEQYF. In DNA, the CDR3 is TGCGCCAGCAGCCAAGATAACAGGGGGTACGAGCAGTACTTC.

The rearrangement links TRBV19 to TRBJ1-6; D remains ambiguous. CDR3 length: 17 residues. The V and J ends lost 1 base and 7 bases respectively, with 17 bases between them. The V gene's germline CDR1 is LNHDA and CDR2 SQIVND (reference sequence). CDR3 protein: CASSIASSVGLNSPLHF. The DNA for the CDR3 is TGTGCCAGTAGTATAGCCTCCTCCGTAGGGCTGAATTCACCCCTCCACTTT.

V and J are TRBV13 and TRBJ1-6, with D tentatively TRBD1 (5 bases). Germline V gene lookup returns CDR1 PRHDT and CDR2 FYEKMQ (reference sequence). This CDR3 has 17 amino acids. Between the trimmed V and J ends, which lost 2 bases and 6 bases, there was a span of 17 bases. The CDR3 region is CASSLKEGSYLNSPLHF. The CDR3 DNA is TGTGCCAGCAGCTTAAAGGAGGGGTCCTACCTTAATTCACCCCTCCACTTT.

This clone was counted between two and nine times. The rearrangement joins TRBV18 to TRBJ2-7; D gene ambiguous. Per the germline V gene, CDR1 is KGHSH and CDR2 is LQKENI. The CDR3 has 15 amino acids. The ends were cut back, 3 bases at V and 2 bases at J, with 14 bases in the middle. The CDR3 sequence is CASSPLWAPTYEQYF. The CDR3 bases are TGTGCCAGCTCACCTCTCTGGGCACCCACCTACGAGCAGTACTTC.

Only one count was recorded for this clone. The chain links TRBV10-3 to TRBJ1-2, with D possibly matching TRBD1 (5 bases). The CDR3 spans 14 residues. Trimming pared 8 bases from V and 4 bases from J, leaving 17 bases between. In germline, CDR1 is ENHRY, CDR2 SYGVKD. This chain's CDR3 is CAISRGPKSYGYTF. DNA for the CDR3: TGTGCCATCTCTAGGGGACCCAAATCCTATGGCTACACCTTC.

DNA of the CDR3: TGTGCCAGCAGCTTAGGTGGGCCATACTCTGGAAACACCATATATTTT. Translated, it gives CASSLGGPYSGNTIYF. The chain couples TRBV7-6 to TRBJ1-3; D not resolved. The V gene's germline CDR1 is SGHVS and CDR2 FNYEAQ. V lost 1 base and J lost 0, with 10 bases in between. The CDR3 has 16 residues.

CDR3 nucleotides: TGTGCCAGCAGCCCGAGGGGAGATACGCAGTATTTT. Amino acids: CASSPRGDTQYF. The V call is TRBV7-6, the J call TRBJ2-3, with D possibly being TRBD1 or TRBD2 (5 bases each). V lost 5 bases and J 5 bases, leaving 8 bases between the germline ends. Germline CDR1 and CDR2: SGHVS and FNYEAQ. This CDR3 comprises 12 residues.

The chain joins TRBV6-1 to TRBJ1-2, with TRBD1 as a possible D gene (5 bases). The CDR3 sequence is 15 residues long. V was clipped by 5 bases and J by 4 bases, with 17 bases between them. Germline-derived CDR1 and CDR2 are MNHNS and SASEGT. CDR3 loop: CASSSSASGSYGYTF. CDR3 nucleotides: TGTGCCAGCAGTTCATCCGCTTCAGGGAGCTATGGCTACACCTTC.

The chain is built from TRBV10-3 and TRBJ2-3, with 9 bases fitting TRBD2. The CDR3 spans 14 residues. With 9 bases clipped from V and 1 base from J, the junction kept 5 bases outside the gene matches. The germline V gene has CDR1 ENHRY and CDR2 SYGVKD. The CDR3 sequence is CAIWRGGGTDTQYF. The CDR3 DNA is TGTGCCATTTGGCGGGGGGGAGGCACAGATACGCAGTATTTT.

The V and J genes are TRBV5-8 and TRBJ1-3; D is possibly TRBD1 (6 bases). Trimming took off 3 bases at V and 2 bases at J, with 18 bases between the two ends. CDR3 size: 17 residues. Germline V gives CDR1 SGHTS, CDR2 YDEGEE. The CDR3 DNA sequence: TGTGCCAGCAGCTACGACCGGGGGGCGTATACTGGAAACACCATATATTTT. It is translated as CASSYDRGAYTGNTIYF. Based on the CDR3 plus reference TRBV5-8 and TRBJ1-3, the full variable domain is EAGVTQSPTHLIKTRGQQATLRCSPISGHTSVYWYQQALGLGLQFLLWYDEGEERNRGNFPPRFSGRQFPNYSSELNVNALELEDSALYLCASSYDRGAYTGNTIYFGEGSWLTVV.

The chain is built from TRBV11-2 and TRBJ2-3; perhaps D is TRBD1 or TRBD2 (5 bases each). Trimming took 5 bases from V and 6 from J, leaving 21 bases between them. CDR1 is SGHAT and CDR2 is FQNNGV in the germline V gene. This CDR3 is built from 16 residues. The CDR3 region has the DNA TGTGCCAGCAGCCCGAGGCCCGTCGGGGCGCTGGATACGCAGTATTTT. Translating gives CASSPRPVGALDTQYF.

The V gene is TRBV5-1, the J gene TRBJ1-1; unclear D gene. Trimming took off 7 bases at V and 1 base at J, with 14 bases between the two ends. The length of the CDR3 is 14 residues. Germline V lookup: CDR1 SGHRS, CDR2 YFSETQ. In DNA form, the CDR3 reads TGCGCCAGCCGGACGCAAACACAGAACACTGAAGCTTTCTTT. Translating it yields CASRTQTQNTEAFF.